This T cell receptor beta chain was captured in a study of cytomegalovirus exposure and HLA in healthy donors. Trimming cost V 5 bases and J 4 bases; bases outside gene matches: 14. CDR3 length: 18 amino acids. Germline V gene lookup returns CDR1 MNHEY and CDR2 SMNVEV (reference sequence). This clone has more than one count but fewer than ten. It was with 60 Vbeta and 13 Jbeta primers that the PCR ran. Some clones are missing from TCRdb's copy, which holds only in-frame ones; the method was immunoSEQ multiplex PCR. The sample contains roughly 180,000 clones, over 65% of which appear only once. V and J are TRBV27 and TRBJ2-6; 7 positions match TRBD1. This sequence originates from a woman aged 25 to 39 in good health and CMV-seropositive. The specimen was PBMCs. CDR3 sequence: CASSAGPRQGPGANVLTF. CDR3 sequence (DNA): TGTGCCAGCAGTGCTGGCCCGCGACAGGGTCCGGGGGCCAACGTCCTGACTTTC.